Below are 26 T cell receptor beta chains sequenced from a single sample in a study of vaccination effects on CD4 cells after COVID-19. Measured with immunoSEQ multiplex PCR; TCRdb has only the in-frame clones, and not every one. The profile shows some 41,000 clones, around 77% of them singletons. Their antigens are not known. Viral peptide pool expansion of antigen-specific CD4+ T cells preceded sequencing in the ViraFEST assay. Following an approximately eleven-day culture, CD4+ T cells were purified. Among the vaccine recipients, none had a prior SARS-CoV-2 infection, and nucleocapsid antibodies were negative. This material consisted of CD4+ T cells from PBMCs cultured with SARS-CoV-2 spike peptides, taken before COVID-19 vaccination. These receptor sequences come from a human donor who received a COVID-19 vaccine.

In nucleotides, the CDR3 is TGTGCCAGCAGTTCCCGGGGAGGGCCAGATACGCAGTATTTT. Translating it yields CASSSRGGPDTQYF. This chain connects TRBV6-2 or TRBV6-3 to TRBJ2-3; 7 nucleotides agree with TRBD2. Germline V gene data show CDR1 as MNHEY and CDR2 as SVGEGT. The CDR3 contains 14 residues. V gave up 4 bases and J gave up 4 bases; unmatched junction bases: 5.

This chain uses TRBV21-1 with TRBJ1-5. TRBV21-1 is reported as a pseudogene. There are 20 residues in the CDR3. The CDR3 region is CASSKVGRHKGGFCNQPQHF. DNA for the CDR3: TGTGCCAGCAGCAAAGTGGGGAGGCATAAAGGGGGGTTTTGCAATCAGCCCCAGCATTTT.

V gene TRBV5-8 combines with J gene TRBJ2-4, with D tentatively TRBD2 (5 bases). This CDR3 contains 12 residues. The germline V gene encodes CDR1 SGHTS and CDR2 YDEGEE. Trimming took 2 bases from V and 6 from J, leaving 6 bases between them. The CDR3 sequence is CASSFAGNIQYF. The CDR3 coding sequence is TGTGCCAGCAGCTTCGCGGGAAACATTCAGTACTTC. The full variable domain, with the rest looked up from reference TRBV5-8 and TRBJ2-4, is EAGVTQSPTHLIKTRGQQATLRCSPISGHTSVYWYQQALGLGLQFLLWYDEGEERNRGNFPPRFSGRQFPNYSSELNVNALELEDSALYLCASSFAGNIQYFGAGTRLSVL.

V usage is TRBV11-1 and J usage is TRBJ1-4; D unclear. This CDR3 spans 14 amino acids. The V and J ends lost 5 bases and 4 bases respectively, with 11 bases between them. CDR1 is SGHAT, CDR2 FQDESV, per germline (reference sequence). The CDR3 DNA reads as TGTGCCAGCAGCCTGACGGGGAATAATGAAAAACTGTTTTTT. This translates into CASSLTGNNEKLFF.

The rearrangement joins TRBV10-3 to TRBJ2-5; 8 bases line up with TRBD1. The junction had 8 bases not matched to a gene; V was cut back by 7 bases and J by 4 bases. The CDR3 is 14 residues long. Germline CDR1 is ENHRY and CDR2 is SYGVKD. The CDR3 sequence is CAIKQQGVSETQYF. The CDR3 DNA follows: TGTGCCATCAAGCAACAGGGGGTATCAGAGACCCAGTACTTC.

This sequence joins TRBV9 and TRBJ2-5, with TRBD1 identical over 10 bases. Unmatched junction bases numbered 4, after V lost 2 bases and J lost 6 bases. This CDR3 comprises 14 residues. Looked up from germline, CDR1 is SGDLS and CDR2 is YYNGEE. The CDR3 reads CASSVGQGSQTQYF. In DNA, the CDR3 is TGTGCCAGCAGCGTGGGACAGGGGAGTCAGACCCAGTACTTC. The full variable domain, its missing parts supplied by reference TRBV9 and TRBJ2-5, is DSGVTQTPKHLITATGQRVTLRCSPRSGDLSVYWYQQSLDQGLQFLIQYYNGEERAKGNILERFSAQQFPDLHSELNLSSLELGDSALYFCASSVGQGSQTQYFGPGTRLLVL.

The CDR3 sequence is CASSGNMGPLHF. The CDR3 nucleotides are TGCGCCAGCAGTGGTAACATGGGACCCCTCCACTTT. This chain links TRBV10-2 with TRBJ1-6, with no clear D. Trimming shortened V by 4 bases and J by 12 bases, and 10 bases separated the two germline ends. The CDR3 is made up of 12 amino acids. Germline V gene sequence: CDR1 WSHSY, CDR2 SAAADI.

DNA for the CDR3: TGTGCCAGCAGCCAGCGGGGGGACTACAATGAGCAGTTCTTC. This codes for CASSQRGDYNEQFF. The chain carries TRBV9 and TRBJ2-1, with 9 bases lining up with TRBD2. Trimming at V came to 4 bases and at J to 3 bases, leaving 2 bases not matched to a gene. Germline CDR1 is SGDLS and CDR2 is YYNGEE. The CDR3 is 14 residues long.

This rearrangement joins TRBV7-2 to TRBJ2-3; the match to TRBD2 covers 8 bases. J was trimmed by 0 bases and V by 1 base; bases with no gene match: 3. In germline, CDR1 is SGHTA, CDR2 FQGNSA. The CDR3 is made up of 16 amino acids. This CDR3 reads CASSLDGGGSTDTQYF. In nucleotides, the CDR3 is TGTGCCAGCAGCTTAGACGGGGGGGGGAGCACAGATACGCAGTATTTT.

This clone has a single count. V and J are TRBV19 and TRBJ2-1; a possible D gene is TRBD2 (5 bases). CDR3 size: 13 residues. In germline, CDR1 is LNHDA, CDR2 SQIVND (reference sequence). Trimming left V 6 bases short and J 2 bases short, with 8 bases between. CDR3 DNA sequence: TGTGCCAGTAGCGACGGGGCCTACAATGAGCAGTTCTTC. This codes for CASSDGAYNEQFF.

This clone has a single count. CDR3 nucleotides: TGTGCCAGCAGTCCTTCGGGACTCTCCCGCTCCTACGAGCAGTACGTC. Translation gives CASSPSGLSRSYEQYV. This chain uses TRBV27 with TRBJ2-7; TRBD2 is a possible D gene (6 bases). Germline values: CDR1 MNHEY, CDR2 SMNVEV (reference sequence). This CDR3 is built from 16 residues. Trimming cost V 5 bases and J 0 bases, with 17 bases left between them.

The chain carries TRBV24-1 and TRBJ2-3; 7 positions agree with TRBD1. The J segment lost 4 bases and the V segment lost 6 bases, leaving 6 bases of the junction unmatched. Germline-derived CDR1 and CDR2 are KGHDR and SFDVKD. The CDR3 totals 14 residues. The CDR3 nucleotides are TGTGCCACCAGTTGGACAGGAAAGTCAGATACGCAGTATTTT. Residues: CATSWTGKSDTQYF.

This clone is a singleton in its sample. The chain links TRBV5-4 to TRBJ2-2; the D call may be TRBD1 or TRBD2 (8 bases each). The CDR3 totals 16 residues. The V end was cut by 4 bases, the J end by 1 base, with 14 bases between. The germline gives CDR1 SGHNT, CDR2 YYREEE (reference sequence). The CDR3 reads CASSRGGTGNTGELFF. The CDR3 DNA reads as TGTGCCAGCAGCCGGGGGGGGACAGGGAACACCGGGGAGCTGTTTTTT. The variable domain in full, with the rest retrieved from reference TRBV5-4 and TRBJ2-2, is ETGVTQSPTHLIKTRGQQVTLRCSSQSGHNTVSWYQQALGQGPQFIFQYYREEENGRGNFPPRFSGLQFPNYSSELNVNALELDDSALYLCASSRGGTGNTGELFFGEGSRLTVL.

This rearrangement joins TRBV6-5 to TRBJ2-5, with D perhaps TRBD2 (6 bases). The CDR3 has 14 amino acids. Between the trimmed V and J ends, which lost 2 bases and 2 bases, there was a span of 9 bases. Germline-derived CDR1 and CDR2 are MNHEY and SVGAGI. The CDR3 nucleotides read TGTGCCAGCAGTTACGTCGGGGGTCAAGAGACCCAGTACTTC. Residues: CASSYVGGQETQYF.

This chain links TRBV5-8 with TRBJ2-3; tentative D call: TRBD1 (5 bases). CDR3 length equals 14 residues. Germline V gene data show CDR1 as SGHTS and CDR2 as YDEGEE. V lost 7 bases, J lost 0 bases, and 12 bases lay in between. CDR3 protein: CASVRTRSTDTQYF. The CDR3 bases are TGTGCCAGCGTACGGACACGCAGCACAGATACGCAGTATTTT.

The chain couples TRBV18 to TRBJ1-2; TRBD1 might be the D (5 bases). V was pared by 3 bases and J by 6 bases, with 14 bases between. The CDR3 spans 14 residues. CDR1 is KGHSH and CDR2 is LQKENI in the germline V gene. This CDR3 reads CASSPPGTGHGYTF. DNA for the CDR3: TGTGCCAGCTCACCTCCCGGGACGGGGCATGGCTACACCTTC.

The CDR3 sequence: CASTRTGTGAWNEQFF. DNA for the CDR3: TGTGCCAGCACCCGAACCGGGACAGGGGCCTGGAATGAGCAGTTCTTC. The V gene is TRBV28, the J gene TRBJ2-1; 10 bases align to TRBD1. CDR1 MDHEN and CDR2 SYDVKM come from the germline V gene. The trim removed 7 bases at V and 7 bases at J, leaving 13 bases unmatched. CDR3 size: 16 residues.

V is TRBV5-1 and J is TRBJ1-6; a possible D gene is TRBD1 (5 bases). With 4 bases removed from V and 5 bases from J, the gap between germline ends came to 10 bases. The CDR3 runs 14 residues. The germline V gene has CDR1 SGHRS and CDR2 YFSETQ. CDR3 sequence (DNA): TGCGCCAGCAGCGCGGGGGTTGATAATTCACCCCTCCACTTT. This gives the protein CASSAGVDNSPLHF.

This clone was counted only a few times. The chain recombines TRBV5-1 with TRBJ1-2; TRBD1 matches at 8 bases. The CDR3 length is 14 residues. Germline-derived CDR1 and CDR2 are SGHRS and YFSETQ. Trimming at V came to 4 bases and at J to 7 bases, leaving 9 bases not matched to a gene. Here the CDR3 reads CASSKLTGEGGYTF. In DNA, the CDR3 is TGCGCCAGCAGCAAACTGACAGGGGAAGGTGGCTACACCTTC.

This rearrangement joins TRBV11-3 to TRBJ2-3; TRBD2 might be the D (6 bases). Germline CDR1 SGHNT, CDR2 YENEEA. The CDR3 runs to 13 residues. V lost 4 bases and J lost 8, with 13 bases in between. Here the CDR3 reads CASSSEGSGTQYF. The DNA of the CDR3 is TGTGCCAGCAGCTCCGAAGGTAGCGGTACGCAGTATTTT.

The gene calls are TRBV7-2 and TRBJ2-5; 9 bases are a match to TRBD2. The CDR3 length is 15 residues. The V segment lost 5 bases and the J segment 9 bases; nucleotides outside the gene matches: 13. The germline V gene encodes CDR1 SGHTA and CDR2 FQGNSA. CDR3 sequence reads: CASSTLGGGGSPQYF. The CDR3 DNA sequence: TGTGCCAGCAGCACACTAGGCGGGGGGGGTAGTCCCCAGTACTTC.

This chain uses TRBV19 with TRBJ1-1, with D hard to call. Trimming pared 5 bases from V and 0 bases from J, leaving 7 bases between. The CDR3 runs 13 residues. The germline V gene has CDR1 LNHDA and CDR2 SQIVND (reference sequence). In DNA, the CDR3 is TGTGCCAGTAGTCCAGGCATGAACACTGAAGCTTTCTTT. It encodes CASSPGMNTEAFF. Together with reference TRBV19 and TRBJ1-1, the CDR3 gives the full variable domain: DGGITQSPKYLFRKEGQNVTLSCEQNLNHDAMYWYRQDPGQGLRLIYYSQIVNDFQKGDIAEGYSVSREKKESFPLTVTSAQKNPTAFYLCASSPGMNTEAFFGQGTRLTVV.

The chain employs TRBV6-1 and TRBJ1-2; D gene uncertain. The CDR3 runs to 13 residues. CDR1 is MNHNS and CDR2 is SASEGT in the germline V gene. Deletions cut 1 base from V and 3 bases from J, with 6 bases between. CDR3 sequence reads: CASSEVSDYGYTF. DNA for the CDR3: TGTGCCAGCAGTGAAGTCAGCGACTATGGCTACACCTTC.

The chain is built from TRBV7-8 and TRBJ2-1, with D possibly being TRBD1 (6 bases). The CDR3 spans 15 residues. V was clipped by 1 base and J by 2 bases, with 9 bases between them. Germline CDR1 SGHVS, CDR2 FQNEAQ. The CDR3 DNA reads as TGTGCCAGCAGCTTAGACAAGGGGGCCTACAATGAGCAGTTCTTC. Translating it yields CASSLDKGAYNEQFF.

V gene TRBV5-1 combines with J gene TRBJ2-1; 8 nucleotides match TRBD1. This CDR3 has 16 amino acids. Germline lookup yields CDR1 SGHRS and CDR2 YFSETQ. Losses at the gene ends were 0 bases for V and 0 bases for J; bases not matched to a gene: 2. The DNA for the CDR3 is TGCGCCAGCAGCTTGGGGGGGACAGGCTCCTACAATGAGCAGTTCTTC. Its translation is CASSLGGTGSYNEQFF. Full variable domain (remainder filled in from reference TRBV5-1 and TRBJ2-1): KAGVTQTPRYLIKTRGQQVTLSCSPISGHRSVSWYQQTPGQGLQFLFEYFSETQRNKGNFPGRFSGRQFSNSRSEMNVSTLELGDSALYLCASSLGGTGSYNEQFFGPGTRLTVL.

This clone was detected a few times. The gene calls are TRBV18 and TRBJ1-1, with TRBD1 identical over 7 bases. Germline V gives CDR1 KGHSH, CDR2 LQKENI. V shed 9 bases and J 1 base; nucleotides not matched to a gene: 5. This CDR3 contains 13 residues. This chain's CDR3 is CASRGQENTEAFF. CDR3 nucleotides: TGTGCCAGTCGCGGACAGGAGAACACTGAAGCTTTCTTT.